The 14 T cell receptor beta chains below were found in one sample sequenced in a study of Ad26.COV2.S vaccination and SARS-CoV-2 variants. Generated by immunoSEQ multiplex PCR, the TCRdb table keeps only in-frame clones and is missing some. The table lists around 340,000 clones, 88% of them singletons. Treatment meaning: around 19 received Ad26.COV2.S at low or high dose, single or two shots; roughly 5 received placebo; per-sample allocation not given. The samples date from day 63 after the first vaccine or placebo injection. This sample comprised peripheral blood, obtained in a trial of Ad26.COV2.S vaccine versus placebo. The receptors derive from a person between 18 and 65 years old who received the Ad26.COV2.S COVID-19 vaccine or a placebo.

The chain joins TRBV7-9 to TRBJ2-5, with a possible D match to TRBD2 (5 bases). Between the trimmed V and J ends, which lost 2 bases and 1 base, there was a span of 11 bases. The CDR3 is 15 amino acids. Germline assignment: CDR1 SEHNR and CDR2 FQNEAQ (reference sequence). The CDR3 here is CASSLKPGSQETQYF. DNA for the CDR3: TGTGCCAGCAGCTTAAAACCGGGGTCCCAAGAGACCCAGTACTTC.

This clone was picked up one time. The rearrangement links TRBV3-1 (or the pseudogene TRBV3-2) to TRBJ2-2; the D is unclear. This CDR3 is built from 16 residues. Germline V CDR1 and CDR2: LGHDT, YNNKEL (reference sequence). Trimming removed 1 base at V and 7 bases at J, with 16 bases between. The CDR3 loop reads CASSQVHVFESGELFF. The CDR3 nucleotides are TGTGCCAGCAGCCAAGTACATGTTTTCGAAAGCGGGGAGCTGTTTTTT.

The CDR3 reads CASSFKTGWGRGNSPLHF. CDR3 sequence (DNA): TGTGCCAGCAGTTTTAAAACCGGGTGGGGCAGGGGAAATTCACCCCTCCACTTT. The chain links TRBV27 to TRBJ1-6; TRBD1 might be the D (6 bases). V was pared by 3 bases and J by 7 bases, with 22 bases between. CDR1 is MNHEY, CDR2 SMNVEV, per germline (reference sequence). The CDR3 runs 18 residues.

The chain recombines TRBV18 with TRBJ2-7; 9 positions agree with TRBD1. This CDR3 is 16 amino acids long. Germline trimming cut 4 bases from V and 5 bases from J; bases unmatched to any gene: 12. Germline V gives CDR1 KGHSH, CDR2 LQKENI. CDR3 nucleotide sequence: TGTGCCAGCTCACTAAAAACCGGGACAGGGTTCAACGAGCAGTACTTC. It codes for CASSLKTGTGFNEQYF.

About this clone itself: Other DNA sequences of this sample code for an identical CDR3. The chain is built from TRBV18 and TRBJ1-5, with D unclear. CDR1 and CDR2 (germline): KGHSH, LQKENI. Trimming pared 2 bases from V and 3 bases from J, leaving 5 bases between. This CDR3 is 13 amino acids long. As DNA, the CDR3 is TGTGCCAGCTCACCAGGGGACAATCAGCCCCAGCATTTT. Translation gives CASSPGDNQPQHF.

J is TRBJ2-5 and V is TRBV7-9; D is undetermined. V lost 4 bases, J lost 3 bases, and 9 bases lay in between. Germline CDR1 SEHNR, CDR2 FQNEAQ (reference sequence). CDR3 size: 13 residues. The CDR3 sequence: CASSSRTEETQYF. The CDR3 DNA reads as TGTGCCAGCAGCTCGCGGACCGAAGAGACCCAGTACTTC.

This clone was recorded a few times. The CDR3 DNA sequence: TGTGCCAGCGCAGGGTTGGGCACTGAAGCTTTCTTT. It codes for CASAGLGTEAFF. The chain employs TRBV3-1 (or the pseudogene TRBV3-2) and TRBJ1-1, with a tentative D call TRBD1 (5 bases). CDR3 length equals 12 residues. The germline V gene encodes CDR1 LGHDT and CDR2 YNNKEL (reference sequence). V lost 8 bases to trimming and J lost 4 bases, with 11 bases between them.

A word on this clone: The same CDR3 is also encoded by other DNA sequences in this sample. CDR3 loop: CASSYRGTNEKLFF. CDR3 bases: TGTGCCAGCTCCTACAGGGGGACTAATGAAAAACTGTTTTTT. V gene TRBV6-6 combines with J gene TRBJ1-4, with TRBD1 identical over 8 bases. Trimming cost V 8 bases and J 2 bases; bases outside gene matches: 4. Germline CDR1 is MNHNY and CDR2 is SVGAGI (reference sequence). CDR3 length: 14 residues.

V is TRBV6-2 or TRBV6-3 and J is TRBJ2-5, with D possibly TRBD2 on 6 matching bases. V lost 5 bases to trimming and J lost 7 bases, with 26 bases between them. CDR1 and CDR2 (germline): MNHEY, SVGEGT. CDR3 length: 17 residues. The CDR3 protein is CASSPRGTPRMGGTQYF. DNA for the CDR3: TGTGCCAGCAGTCCCCGGGGTACTCCGCGCATGGGGGGGACCCAGTACTTC.

The rearrangement uses TRBV6-5 and TRBJ2-7, with D unresolved. The CDR3 extends over 13 amino acids. V was pared by 9 bases and J by 3 bases, with 15 bases between. Germline V CDR1 and CDR2: MNHEY, SVGAGI. The CDR3 DNA reads as TGTGCCAGTGCCCTTTTAGGAGTCTACGAGCAGTACTTC. It specifies CASALLGVYEQYF.

This chain connects TRBV6-6 to TRBJ2-1; TRBD2 agrees at 12 bases. Trimming at V came to 6 bases and at J to 7 bases, leaving 10 bases not matched to a gene. Germline V lookup: CDR1 MNHNY, CDR2 SVGAGI (reference sequence). There are 16 residues in the CDR3. DNA of the CDR3: TGTGCCAGCAGCCCCGGGACTAGCGGGTTGGGGAATGAGCAGTTCTTC. Translating gives CASSPGTSGLGNEQFF.

In the case of this clone: The same CDR3 arises from other DNA sequences in this sample as well. The chain is built from TRBV7-9 and TRBJ1-4; the match to TRBD1 covers 9 bases. Germline CDR1 reads SEHNR; CDR2 reads FQNEAQ (reference sequence). V shed 5 bases, J shed 3 bases, and the junction held 1 base outside the gene matches. The CDR3 is made up of 14 amino acids. The CDR3 is CASSGTGPNEKLFF. In DNA, the CDR3 is TGTGCCAGCAGCGGGACAGGGCCTAATGAAAAACTGTTTTTT.

The genes are TRBV6-1 and TRBJ1-3; D not certain. CDR1 and CDR2 (germline): MNHNS, SASEGT. V was pared by 1 base and J by 4 bases, with 11 bases between. This CDR3 contains 15 residues. The CDR3 here is CASSEVTGAGNTIYF. CDR3 nucleotides: TGTGCCAGCAGTGAAGTCACCGGAGCAGGAAACACCATATATTTT.

A single count supports this clone. V usage is TRBV9 and J usage is TRBJ1-5; 7 nucleotides align to TRBD1. Germline lookup yields CDR1 SGDLS and CDR2 YYNGEE. CDR3 length: 14 amino acids. The trim removed 4 bases at V and 2 bases at J, leaving 3 bases unmatched. In DNA, the CDR3 is TGTGCCAGCAGCCCAGGGGGGGGCAATCAGCCCCAGCATTTT. Translated, it gives CASSPGGGNQPQHF.